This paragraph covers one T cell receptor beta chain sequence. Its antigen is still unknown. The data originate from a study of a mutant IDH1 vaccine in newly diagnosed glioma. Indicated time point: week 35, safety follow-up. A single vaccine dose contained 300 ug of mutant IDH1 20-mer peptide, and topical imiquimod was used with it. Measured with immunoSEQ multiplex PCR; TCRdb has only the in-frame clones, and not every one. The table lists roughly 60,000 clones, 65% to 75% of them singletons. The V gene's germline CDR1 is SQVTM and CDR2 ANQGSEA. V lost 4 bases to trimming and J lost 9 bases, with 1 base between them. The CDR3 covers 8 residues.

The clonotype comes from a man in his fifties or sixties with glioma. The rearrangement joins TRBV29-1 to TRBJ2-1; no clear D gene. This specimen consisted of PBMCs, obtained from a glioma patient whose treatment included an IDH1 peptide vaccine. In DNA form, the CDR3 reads TGCAGCGTTGGTGAGCAGTTCTTC. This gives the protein CSVGEQFF.